This is a list of T cell receptor beta chains from one sample in a study of T cells expressing NK-cell markers. TCRdb re-called the 5' RACE reads and shows each CDR3 protein once, DNA omitted. This sample's table has more than 120,000 distinct CDR3 sequences. Source material: blood T cells: a sorted CD56 or NKG2C T cell subset, CD4+ or CD8+ T cells, or bulk PBMC T cells (not recorded which). The receptor source for this set is a man younger than 35 in good health. CDR3s include the opening cysteine and the closing phenylalanine or tryptophan.

cdr3_aa: CASSNRAGGETQYF
cdr3_length: 14
v_call: TRBV6-2/TRBV6-3
j_call: TRBJ2-5

cdr3_aa: CASSLRASGSYEQYF
cdr3_length: 15
v_call: TRBV12-3/TRBV12-4
j_call: TRBJ2-7

cdr3_aa: CASSRSLGPLEQYF
cdr3_length: 14
v_call: TRBV4-2
j_call: TRBJ2-7

cdr3_aa: CASRPRRQSTGELFF
cdr3_length: 15
v_call: TRBV6-2/TRBV6-3
j_call: TRBJ2-2

cdr3_aa: CASSLGSLRNEQFF
cdr3_length: 14
v_call: TRBV11-2
j_call: TRBJ2-1

cdr3_aa: CSAMREGLAGTTYNEQFF
cdr3_length: 18
v_call: TRBV20-1
j_call: TRBJ2-1

cdr3_aa: CASSHSDLSGANVLTF
cdr3_length: 16
v_call: TRBV4-2
j_call: TRBJ2-6

cdr3_aa: CASGGQGENNEKLFF
cdr3_length: 15
v_call: TRBV6-1
j_call: TRBJ1-4

cdr3_aa: CASSPGGLRDSYNEQFF
cdr3_length: 17
v_call: TRBV7-9
j_call: TRBJ2-1

cdr3_aa: CASSHGTSGGETQYF
cdr3_length: 15
v_call: TRBV6-5
j_call: TRBJ2-5